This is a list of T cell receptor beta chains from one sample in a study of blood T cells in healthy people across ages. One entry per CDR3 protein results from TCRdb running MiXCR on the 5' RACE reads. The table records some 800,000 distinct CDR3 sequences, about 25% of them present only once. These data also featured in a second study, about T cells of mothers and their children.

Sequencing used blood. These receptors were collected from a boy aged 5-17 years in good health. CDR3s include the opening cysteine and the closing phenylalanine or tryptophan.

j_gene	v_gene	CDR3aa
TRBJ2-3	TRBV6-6	CASSTESTDTQYF
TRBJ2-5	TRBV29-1	CSIQTGQETQYF
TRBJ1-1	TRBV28	CASSLWQGKAFF
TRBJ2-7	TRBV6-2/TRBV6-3	CASSYGWNSYEQYF
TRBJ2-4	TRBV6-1	CASSAQAAKNIQYF
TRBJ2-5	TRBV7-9	CASSPSLYTGQYF
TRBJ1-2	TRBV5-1	CASSSRGGADYGYTF
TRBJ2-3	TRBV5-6	CASSLRGLAYSTDTQYF
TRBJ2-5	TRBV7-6	CASSRQEGHGTQYF
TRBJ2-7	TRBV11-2	CASSREGVGNNF
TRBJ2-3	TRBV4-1	CASSQVPGLAGVSDTQYF
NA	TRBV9	CASSTGTSGMTDTQHF
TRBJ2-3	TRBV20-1	CSARAGGNTDTQYF
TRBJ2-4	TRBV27	CASSYGGQTKNIQYF
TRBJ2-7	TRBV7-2	CASSFQWSYEQYF
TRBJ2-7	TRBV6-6	CASSPHGTNPYEQYF
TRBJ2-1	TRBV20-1	CSARDLGTSGRSYNEQFF
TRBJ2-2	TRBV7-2	CASSSPNTGELFF
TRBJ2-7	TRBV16	CASSQSPVHTPGYEQYF
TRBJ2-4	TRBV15	CATSRDLRDLAKNIQYF
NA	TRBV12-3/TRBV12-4	CASSLSTPRGGRSEQYF
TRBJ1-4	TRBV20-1	CSAAGGLDEKLFF
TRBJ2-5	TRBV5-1	CASSPFERGAQETQYF
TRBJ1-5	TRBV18	CASSPVGYSNQPQHF
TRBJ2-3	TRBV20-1	CSARTGSGDTQYF
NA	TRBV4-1	CASSQGVSPYNEQFF
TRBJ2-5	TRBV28	CASSRSWGKGRETQYF
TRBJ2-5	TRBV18	CASFRTRGLAAQETQYF
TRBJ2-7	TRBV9	CASNVADSPSEQYF
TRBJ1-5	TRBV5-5	CASSLGGEFNQPQHF
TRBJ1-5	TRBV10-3	CAISGGNQPQHF
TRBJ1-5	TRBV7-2	CASSAPPGVSGNQPQHF
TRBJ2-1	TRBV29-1	CSVATSAYNEQFF
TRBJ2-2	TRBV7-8	CASYTQRALRNTGELFF
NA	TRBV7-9	CASSSAGGRGGDEQFF
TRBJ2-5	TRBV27	CASSSLSGTGRGETQYF
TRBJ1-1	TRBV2	CASTGRTNTEAFF
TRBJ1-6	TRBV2	CASSDRLALHF
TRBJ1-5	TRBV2	CASRQGNSNQPQHF
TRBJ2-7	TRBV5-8	CASSPPGLAGDSSYEQYF